The T cell receptor beta chain described here comes from a study of response to subunit inactivated influenza vaccine. CDR1 MGHRA and CDR2 YSYEKL come from the germline V gene. The CDR3 has 15 residues. The V gene lost 0 bases and the J gene lost 7 bases, with 13 bases spanning the gap. TCRdb passed the RT-PCR reads through MiXCR, listing each CDR3 protein once. The sample holds 450,000 to 700,000 distinct CDR3 sequences, around 13% seen once. The chain joins TRBV4-1 to TRBJ1-5; the D is unclear. Sequencing was performed on PBMCs from blood, taken approximately 13 days after vaccination. The receptor comes from a man aged 50-59 years who received an inactivated influenza vaccine. CDR3 DNA: TGCGCCAGCAGCCAAGATGGGCGAGGGAACCAGCCCCAGCATTTT. Translation gives CASSQDGRGNQPQHF.